This record looks at one TCR beta chain sequence and its context. Antigen: not known. Sequencing used immunoSEQ multiplex PCR; TCRdb keeps in-frame clones, though not all of them. The data contain more than 13,000 clones, about four fifths of them singletons. The sample originates from a study of ipilimumab plus nivolumab after autologous stem cell transplantation. Study-level background: Patients received a median of 5 ipilimumab and roughly eight nivolumab doses. Study-level results: Per the authors, repertoire, Treg and microbiota data justify further study.

The CDR3 runs 13 residues. CDR1 is LGHNT and CDR2 is FRNRAP in the germline V gene. J gave up 7 bases and V 7 bases, and 9 bases lay outside the gene matches. Ipilimumab, 1 mg/kg, started 14 to 28 days after autologous transplant. The sequences come from PBMCs, collected in a trial of ipilimumab plus nivolumab as post-transplant consolidation. The sequence was collected from a male donor with primary mediastinal lymphoma. J is TRBJ1-2 and V is TRBV12-5; 7 bases align to TRBD1. Here the CDR3 DNA reads TGTGCTAGTGCCTTGGACAGGCGCCGTGGCTACACCTTC. This translates into CASALDRRRGYTF.